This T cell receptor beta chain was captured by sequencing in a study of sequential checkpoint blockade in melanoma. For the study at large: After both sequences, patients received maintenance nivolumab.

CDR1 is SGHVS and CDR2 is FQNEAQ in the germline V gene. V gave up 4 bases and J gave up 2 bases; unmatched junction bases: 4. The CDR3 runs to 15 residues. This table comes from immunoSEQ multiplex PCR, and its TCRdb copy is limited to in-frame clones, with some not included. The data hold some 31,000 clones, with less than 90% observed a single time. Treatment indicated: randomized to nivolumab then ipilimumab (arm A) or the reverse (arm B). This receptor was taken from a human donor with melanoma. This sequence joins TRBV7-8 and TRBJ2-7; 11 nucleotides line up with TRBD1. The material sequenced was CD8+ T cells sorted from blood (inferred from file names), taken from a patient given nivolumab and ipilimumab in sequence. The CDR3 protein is CASSYGQGATYEQYF. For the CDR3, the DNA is TGTGCCAGCAGCTACGGACAGGGGGCCACCTACGAGCAGTACTTC.